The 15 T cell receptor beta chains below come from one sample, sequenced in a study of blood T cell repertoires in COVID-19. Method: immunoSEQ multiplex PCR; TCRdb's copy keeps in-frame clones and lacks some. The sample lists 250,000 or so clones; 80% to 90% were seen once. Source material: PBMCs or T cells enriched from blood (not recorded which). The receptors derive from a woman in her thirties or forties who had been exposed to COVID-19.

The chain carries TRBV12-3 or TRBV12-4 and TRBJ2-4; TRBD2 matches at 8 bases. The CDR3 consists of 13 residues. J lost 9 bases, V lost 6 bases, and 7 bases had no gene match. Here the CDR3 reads CASRPTGGFIQYF. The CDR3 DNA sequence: TGTGCCAGCAGACCGACGGGGGGGTTCATTCAGTACTTC.

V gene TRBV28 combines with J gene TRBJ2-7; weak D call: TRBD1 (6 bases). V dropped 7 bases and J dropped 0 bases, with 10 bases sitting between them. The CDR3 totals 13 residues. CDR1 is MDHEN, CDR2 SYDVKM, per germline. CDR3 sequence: CASTRGFSYEQYF. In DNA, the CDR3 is TGTGCCAGCACCAGGGGCTTCTCCTACGAGCAGTACTTC.

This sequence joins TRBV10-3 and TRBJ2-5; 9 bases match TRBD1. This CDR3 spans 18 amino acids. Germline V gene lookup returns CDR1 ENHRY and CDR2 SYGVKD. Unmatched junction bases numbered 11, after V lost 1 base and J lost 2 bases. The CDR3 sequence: CAISEFQTGQGIQETQYF. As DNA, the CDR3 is TGTGCCATCAGTGAGTTCCAGACGGGACAGGGAATTCAAGAGACCCAGTACTTC.

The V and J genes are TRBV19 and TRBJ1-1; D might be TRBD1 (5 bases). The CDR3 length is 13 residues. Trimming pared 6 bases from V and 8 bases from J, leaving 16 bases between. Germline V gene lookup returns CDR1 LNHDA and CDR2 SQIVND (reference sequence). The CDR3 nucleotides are TGTGCCAGTAGGCCGACAGAGTCCTACGAAGCTTTCTTT. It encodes CASRPTESYEAFF.

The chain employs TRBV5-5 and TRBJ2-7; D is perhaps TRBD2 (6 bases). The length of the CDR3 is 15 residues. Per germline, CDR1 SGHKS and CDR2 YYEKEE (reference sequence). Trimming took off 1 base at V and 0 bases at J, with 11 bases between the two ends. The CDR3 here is CASSLLLAGSYEQYF. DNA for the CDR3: TGTGCCAGCAGCTTGCTACTAGCCGGCTCCTACGAGCAGTACTTC. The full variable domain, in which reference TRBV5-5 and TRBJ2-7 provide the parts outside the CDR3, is DAGVTQSPTHLIKTRGQQVTLRCSPISGHKSVSWYQQVLGQGPQFIFQYYEKEERGRGNFPDRFSARQFPNYSSELNVNALLLGDSALYLCASSLLLAGSYEQYFGPGTRLTVT.

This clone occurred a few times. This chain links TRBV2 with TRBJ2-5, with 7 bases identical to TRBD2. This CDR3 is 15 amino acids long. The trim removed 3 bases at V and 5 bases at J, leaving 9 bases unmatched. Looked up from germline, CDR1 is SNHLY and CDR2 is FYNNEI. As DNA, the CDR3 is TGTGCCAGCAGTGACCCGAGCGGGGCGGTTGAGACCCAGTACTTC. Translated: CASSDPSGAVETQYF.

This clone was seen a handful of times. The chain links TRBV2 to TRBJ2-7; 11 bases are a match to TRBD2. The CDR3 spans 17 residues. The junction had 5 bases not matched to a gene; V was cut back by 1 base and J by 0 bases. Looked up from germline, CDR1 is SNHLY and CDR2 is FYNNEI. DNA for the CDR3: TGTGCCAGCAGTGAAGAAGGCCTAGCGGGGGGCTCCTACGAGCAGTACTTC. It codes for CASSEEGLAGGSYEQYF.

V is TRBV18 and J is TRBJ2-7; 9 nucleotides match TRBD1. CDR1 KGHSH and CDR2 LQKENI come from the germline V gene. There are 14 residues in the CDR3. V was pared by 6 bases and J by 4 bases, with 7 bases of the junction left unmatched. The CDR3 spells CASSAGTGRYEQYF. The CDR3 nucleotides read TGTGCCAGCTCCGCCGGGACAGGGAGGTACGAGCAGTACTTC.

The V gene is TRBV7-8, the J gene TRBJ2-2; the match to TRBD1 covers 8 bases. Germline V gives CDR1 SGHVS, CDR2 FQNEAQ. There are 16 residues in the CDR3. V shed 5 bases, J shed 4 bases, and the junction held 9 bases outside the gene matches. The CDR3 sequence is CASSARQGKITGELFF. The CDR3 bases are TGTGCCAGCAGCGCCCGACAGGGGAAAATCACCGGGGAGCTGTTTTTT.

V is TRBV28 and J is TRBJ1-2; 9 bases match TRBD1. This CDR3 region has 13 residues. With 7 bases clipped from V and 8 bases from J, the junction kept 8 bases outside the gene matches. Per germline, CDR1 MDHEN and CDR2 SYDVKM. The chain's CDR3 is CASKRQGGQGYTF. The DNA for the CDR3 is TGTGCCAGCAAACGACAGGGGGGCCAAGGCTACACCTTC.

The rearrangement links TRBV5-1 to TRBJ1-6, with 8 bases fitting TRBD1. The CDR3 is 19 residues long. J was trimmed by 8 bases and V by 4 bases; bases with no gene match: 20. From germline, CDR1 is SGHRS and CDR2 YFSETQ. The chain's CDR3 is CASSTTGRGRRSSDSPLHF. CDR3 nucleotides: TGCGCCAGCAGCACGACTGGCAGGGGGCGCAGGAGTTCGGATTCACCCCTCCACTTT.

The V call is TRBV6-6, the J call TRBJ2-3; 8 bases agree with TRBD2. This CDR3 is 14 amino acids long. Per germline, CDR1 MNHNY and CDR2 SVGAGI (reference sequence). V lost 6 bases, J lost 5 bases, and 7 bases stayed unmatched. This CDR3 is CASRRGGGEDTQYF. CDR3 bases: TGTGCCAGCAGACGGGGGGGCGGTGAAGATACGCAGTATTTT.

The CDR3 reads CASSVTGTGPPYEQYF. The DNA for the CDR3 is TGTGCCAGCAGCGTCACCGGGACAGGGCCCCCCTACGAGCAGTACTTC. The chain is built from TRBV9 and TRBJ2-7; TRBD1 matches at 9 bases. CDR1 SGDLS and CDR2 YYNGEE come from the germline V gene. Trimming took 2 bases from V and 2 from J; bases not matched to a gene: 8. The CDR3 sequence is 16 residues long.

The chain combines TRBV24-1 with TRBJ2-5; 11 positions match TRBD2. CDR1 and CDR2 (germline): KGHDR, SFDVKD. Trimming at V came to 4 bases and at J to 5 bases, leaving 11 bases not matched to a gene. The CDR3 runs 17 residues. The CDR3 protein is CATSEPTSGGLEETQYF. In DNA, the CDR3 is TGTGCCACCAGTGAGCCAACTAGCGGGGGTTTGGAGGAGACCCAGTACTTC.

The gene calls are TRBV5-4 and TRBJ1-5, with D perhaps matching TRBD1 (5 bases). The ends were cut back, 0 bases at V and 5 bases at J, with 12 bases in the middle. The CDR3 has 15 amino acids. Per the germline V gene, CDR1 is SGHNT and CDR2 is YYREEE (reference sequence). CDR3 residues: CASSLAGGTYQPQHF. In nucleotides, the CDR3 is TGTGCCAGCAGCTTGGCCGGGGGGACCTATCAGCCCCAGCATTTT.